The clone carrying this T cell receptor beta chain was observed once. Original processing methods: Reference gene primer amplification gave nucleated cell count estimates. Generated by immunoSEQ multiplex PCR, the TCRdb table keeps only in-frame clones and is missing some. V and J calls and clone size are given by that table; D and trimming were obtained from the DNA. The sample holds around 130,000 clones, about 77% seen once. The data are from a study of blood T cell repertoires in COVID-19. Study-wide background: Italy, Spain and the United States were the sources of the convalescent and acute COVID-19 samples. Nucleic acid was either cDNA or gDNA, and it came from T cells, B-cell-depleted T cells, or PBMCs.

The germline V gene has CDR1 SGHTA and CDR2 FQGTGA. The CDR3 is 15 residues long. J gave up 5 bases and V 2 bases, and 8 bases lay outside the gene matches. The sequencing input was peripheral blood. The chain employs TRBV7-3 and TRBJ2-7, with 8 bases that match TRBD1. The origin of this receptor is a man of 80 years or more with acute or convalescent COVID-19. In nucleotides, the CDR3 is TGTGCCAGCAGCTTAGCAGGGGGCCCCCTGGACGAGCAGTACTTC. This sequence encodes CASSLAGGPLDEQYF.